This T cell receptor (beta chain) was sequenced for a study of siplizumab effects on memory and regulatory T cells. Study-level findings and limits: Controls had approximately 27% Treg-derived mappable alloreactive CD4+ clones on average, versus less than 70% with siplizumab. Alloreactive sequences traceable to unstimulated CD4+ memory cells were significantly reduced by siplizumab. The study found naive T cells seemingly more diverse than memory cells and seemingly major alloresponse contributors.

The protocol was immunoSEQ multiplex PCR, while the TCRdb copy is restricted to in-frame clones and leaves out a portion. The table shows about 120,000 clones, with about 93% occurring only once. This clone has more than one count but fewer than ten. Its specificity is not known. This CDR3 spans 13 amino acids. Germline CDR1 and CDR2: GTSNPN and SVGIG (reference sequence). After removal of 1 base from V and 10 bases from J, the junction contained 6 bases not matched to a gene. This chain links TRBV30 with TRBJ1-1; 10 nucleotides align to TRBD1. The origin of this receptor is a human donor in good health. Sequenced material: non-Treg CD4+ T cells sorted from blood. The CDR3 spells CAWSARQGAPAFF. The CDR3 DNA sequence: TGTGCCTGGAGTGCCCGACAGGGGGCCCCAGCTTTCTTT.